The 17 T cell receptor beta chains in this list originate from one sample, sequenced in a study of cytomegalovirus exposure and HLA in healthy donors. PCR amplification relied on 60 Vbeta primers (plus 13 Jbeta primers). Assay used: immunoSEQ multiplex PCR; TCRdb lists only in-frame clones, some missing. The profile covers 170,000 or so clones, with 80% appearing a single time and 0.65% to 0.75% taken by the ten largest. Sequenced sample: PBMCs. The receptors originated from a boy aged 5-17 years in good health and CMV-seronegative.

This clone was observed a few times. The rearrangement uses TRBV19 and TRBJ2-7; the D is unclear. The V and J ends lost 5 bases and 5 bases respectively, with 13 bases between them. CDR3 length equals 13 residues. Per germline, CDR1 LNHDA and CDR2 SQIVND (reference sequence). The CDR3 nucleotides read TGTGCCAGTAGTGGCACCCGTGTCGACGAGCAGTACTTC. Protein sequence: CASSGTRVDEQYF.

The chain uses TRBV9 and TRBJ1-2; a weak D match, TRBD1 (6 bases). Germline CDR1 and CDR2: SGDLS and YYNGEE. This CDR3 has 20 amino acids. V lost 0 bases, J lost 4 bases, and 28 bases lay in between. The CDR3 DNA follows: TGTGCCAGCAGCGTAGCTACGGGGGGGGCACGGGGGGTTCGGGCCTATGGCTACACCTTC. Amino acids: CASSVATGGARGVRAYGYTF. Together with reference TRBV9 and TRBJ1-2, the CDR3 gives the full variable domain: DSGVTQTPKHLITATGQRVTLRCSPRSGDLSVYWYQQSLDQGLQFLIQYYNGEERAKGNILERFSAQQFPDLHSELNLSSLELGDSALYFCASSVATGGARGVRAYGYTFGSGTRLTVV.

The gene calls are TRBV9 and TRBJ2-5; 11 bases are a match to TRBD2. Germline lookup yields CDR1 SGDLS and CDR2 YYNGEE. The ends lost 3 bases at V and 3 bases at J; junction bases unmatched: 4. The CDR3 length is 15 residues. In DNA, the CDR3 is TGTGCCAGCAGCGCCGTACTAGCGGGGGAAGAGACCCAGTACTTC. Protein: CASSAVLAGEETQYF.

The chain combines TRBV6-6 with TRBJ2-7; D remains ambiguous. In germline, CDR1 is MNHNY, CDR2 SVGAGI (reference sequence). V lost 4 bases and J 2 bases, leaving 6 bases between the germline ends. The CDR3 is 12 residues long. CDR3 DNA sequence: TGTGCCAGCAGTTCATCCCCCTACGAGCAGTACTTC. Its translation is CASSSSPYEQYF.

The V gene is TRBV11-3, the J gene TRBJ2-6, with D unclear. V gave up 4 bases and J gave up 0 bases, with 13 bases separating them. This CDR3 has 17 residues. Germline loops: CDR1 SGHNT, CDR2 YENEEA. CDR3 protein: CASSWARMNSGANVLTF. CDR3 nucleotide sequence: TGTGCCAGCAGCTGGGCCCGGATGAACTCTGGGGCCAACGTCCTGACTTTC.

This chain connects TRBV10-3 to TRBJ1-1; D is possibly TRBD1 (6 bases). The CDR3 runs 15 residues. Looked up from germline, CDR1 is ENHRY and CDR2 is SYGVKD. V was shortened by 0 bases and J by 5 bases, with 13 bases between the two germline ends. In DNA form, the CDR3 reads TGTGCCATCAGTGAGTCCGAAGAGGGGGGGACTGAAGCTTTCTTT. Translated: CAISESEEGGTEAFF.

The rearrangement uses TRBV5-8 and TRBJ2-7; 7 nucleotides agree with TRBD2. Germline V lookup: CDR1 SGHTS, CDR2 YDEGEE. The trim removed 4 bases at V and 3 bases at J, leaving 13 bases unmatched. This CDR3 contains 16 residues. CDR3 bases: TGTGCCAGCAGCCCGAACTCCGGGACTATCGGCTACGAGCAGTACTTC. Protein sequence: CASSPNSGTIGYEQYF.

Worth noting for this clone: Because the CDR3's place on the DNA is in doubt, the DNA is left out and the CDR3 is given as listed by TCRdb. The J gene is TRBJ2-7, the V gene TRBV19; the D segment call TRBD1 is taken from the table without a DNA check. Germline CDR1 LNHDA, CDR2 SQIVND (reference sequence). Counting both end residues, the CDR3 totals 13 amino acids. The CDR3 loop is CASSVGPGTGTYF.

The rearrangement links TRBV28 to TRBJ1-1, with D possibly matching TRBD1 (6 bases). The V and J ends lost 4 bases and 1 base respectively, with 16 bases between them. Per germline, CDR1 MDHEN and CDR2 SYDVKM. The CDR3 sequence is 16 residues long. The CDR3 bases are TGTGCCAGCAGTTCACTCAGACAGGTCGGGAACACTGAAGCTTTCTTT. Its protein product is CASSSLRQVGNTEAFF.

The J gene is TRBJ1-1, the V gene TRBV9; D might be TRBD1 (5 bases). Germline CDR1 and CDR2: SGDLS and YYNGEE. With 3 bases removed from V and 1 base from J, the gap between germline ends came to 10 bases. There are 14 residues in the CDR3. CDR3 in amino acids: CASSGGHSNTEAFF. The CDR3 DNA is TGTGCCAGCAGCGGCGGACACTCGAACACTGAAGCTTTCTTT.

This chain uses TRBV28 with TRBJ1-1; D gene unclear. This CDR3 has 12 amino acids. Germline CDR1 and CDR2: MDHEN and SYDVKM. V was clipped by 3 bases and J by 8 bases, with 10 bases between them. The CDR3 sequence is CASSFPAMEAFF. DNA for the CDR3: TGTGCCAGCAGTTTTCCTGCTATGGAAGCTTTCTTT.

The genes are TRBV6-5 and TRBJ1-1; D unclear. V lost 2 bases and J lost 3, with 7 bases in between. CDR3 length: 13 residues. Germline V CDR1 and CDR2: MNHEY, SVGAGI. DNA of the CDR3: TGTGCCAGCAGTTACAAGAGCTACACTGAAGCTTTCTTT. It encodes CASSYKSYTEAFF.

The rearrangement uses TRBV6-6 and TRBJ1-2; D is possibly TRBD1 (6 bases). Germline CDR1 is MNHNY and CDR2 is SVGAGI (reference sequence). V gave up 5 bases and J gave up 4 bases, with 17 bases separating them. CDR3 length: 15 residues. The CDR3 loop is CASSADRPPLYGYTF. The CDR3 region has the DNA TGTGCCAGCAGTGCCGACAGGCCCCCGCTCTATGGCTACACCTTC.

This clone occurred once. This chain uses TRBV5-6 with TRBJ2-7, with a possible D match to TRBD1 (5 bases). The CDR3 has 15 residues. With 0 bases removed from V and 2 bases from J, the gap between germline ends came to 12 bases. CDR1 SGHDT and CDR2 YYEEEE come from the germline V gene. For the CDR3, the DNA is TGTGCCAGCAGCTTGGTTGGCCAGGGCGCCTACGAGCAGTACTTC. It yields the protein CASSLVGQGAYEQYF.

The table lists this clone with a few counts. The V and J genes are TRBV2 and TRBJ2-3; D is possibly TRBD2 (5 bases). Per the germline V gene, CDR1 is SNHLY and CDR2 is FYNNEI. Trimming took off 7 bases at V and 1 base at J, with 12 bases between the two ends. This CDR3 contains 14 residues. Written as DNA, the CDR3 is TGTGCCAGCAAAGAGGGATCTGGCACAGATACGCAGTATTTT. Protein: CASKEGSGTDTQYF.

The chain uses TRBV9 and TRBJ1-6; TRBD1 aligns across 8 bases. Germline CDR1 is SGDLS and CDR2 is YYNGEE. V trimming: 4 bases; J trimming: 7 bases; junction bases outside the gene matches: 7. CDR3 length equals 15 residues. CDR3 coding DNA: TGTGCCAGCAGCCCAGGACAGGGACGGAATTCACCCCTCCACTTT. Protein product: CASSPGQGRNSPLHF.

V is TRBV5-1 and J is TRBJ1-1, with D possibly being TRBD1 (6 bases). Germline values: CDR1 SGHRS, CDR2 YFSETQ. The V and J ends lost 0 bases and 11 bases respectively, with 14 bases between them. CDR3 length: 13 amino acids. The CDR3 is CASSLEQGVVAFF. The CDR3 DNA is TGCGCCAGCAGCTTGGAACAGGGAGTCGTTGCTTTCTTT.